The 10 T cell receptor beta chains below were found in one sample sequenced in a study of shared clonotypes between healthy human individuals. TCRdb's copy holds only in-frame clones and misses some; the assay was immunoSEQ multiplex PCR. The table has about 1 million clones, more than 60% seen once. Material: memory CD4+ T cells sorted from blood. The subset here: CD45RA-negative fraction. The origin of the receptors is a man aged 18-30 years in good health.

Note on this clone: Other nucleotide sequences in the sample specify the same CDR3. The V gene is TRBV2, the J gene TRBJ1-1, with D unclear. CDR1 is SNHLY, CDR2 FYNNEI, per germline. The V end was cut by 4 bases, the J end by 5 bases, with 11 bases between. The CDR3 spans 13 residues. DNA for the CDR3: TGTGCCAGCAGTGGGCAAGGAAGGACTGAAGCTTTCTTT. Protein sequence: CASSGQGRTEAFF.

This clone was picked up many times. This chain links TRBV7-2 with TRBJ2-2; 8 bases match TRBD2. CDR3 length equals 16 residues. The germline V gene has CDR1 SGHTA and CDR2 FQGNSA. V lost 5 bases to trimming and J lost 8 bases; unmatched junction nucleotides: 13. The CDR3 nucleotides are TGTGCCAGCAGCCCCACTAGCGGACCCTCCCCAGGGGAGCTGTTTTTT. This sequence encodes CASSPTSGPSPGELFF.

V gene TRBV15 combines with J gene TRBJ2-1, with TRBD2 matching 8 bases. V shed 3 bases, J shed 0 bases, and the junction held 4 bases outside the gene matches. The germline V gene has CDR1 LNHNV and CDR2 YYDKDF (reference sequence). This CDR3 has 16 residues. Here the CDR3 reads CATSSLAGNSYNEQFF. The CDR3 DNA is TGTGCCACCAGCAGCTTAGCGGGGAACTCCTACAATGAGCAGTTCTTC.

This clone has just a few counts. This rearrangement joins TRBV4-3 to TRBJ1-2; no clear D gene. Per germline, CDR1 LGHNA and CDR2 YSLEER. V lost 1 base, J lost 8 bases, and 11 bases lay in between. This CDR3 contains 13 residues. The chain's CDR3 is CASSQVPIRGYTF. In nucleotides, the CDR3 is TGCGCCAGCAGCCAAGTCCCAATCCGAGGCTACACCTTC.

This clone was observed a few times. The gene calls are TRBV20-1 and TRBJ2-7; 7 bases match TRBD2. The CDR3 consists of 11 residues. The V gene's germline CDR1 is DFQATT and CDR2 SNEGSKA (reference sequence). CDR3 sequence: CSYAGDYEQYF. CDR3 DNA: TGCAGCTATGCGGGGGACTACGAGCAGTACTTC.

This clone was found a few times. The chain is built from TRBV6-5 and TRBJ1-1; D not resolved. The germline V gene encodes CDR1 MNHEY and CDR2 SVGAGI. The V gene lost 5 bases and the J gene lost 7 bases, with 14 bases spanning the gap. CDR3 size: 13 residues. CDR3 in DNA: TGTGCCAGCAGTCAACCCGGAGTAGATGAAGCTTTCTTT. Translation: CASSQPGVDEAFF.

The V call is TRBV28, the J call TRBJ2-7; TRBD1 agrees at 9 bases. Trimming removed 6 bases from V and 3 bases from J; junction bases left unmatched: 6. The CDR3 runs to 14 residues. Germline V gene lookup returns CDR1 MDHEN and CDR2 SYDVKM. As DNA, the CDR3 is TGTGCCAGCAGGTCCGGGACAGGGTTCTACGAGCAGTACTTC. Protein: CASRSGTGFYEQYF.

This clone was seen at least ten times. V is TRBV30 and J is TRBJ1-1, with TRBD1 matching over 7 bases. CDR3 length: 13 amino acids. V lost 1 base, J lost 11 bases, and 10 bases stayed unmatched. Germline V lookup: CDR1 GTSNPN, CDR2 SVGIG (reference sequence). The CDR3 nucleotides read TGTGCCTGGAGTGGCGGACAGGCAGAACGGGCTTTCTTT. It encodes CAWSGGQAERAFF.

This sequence joins TRBV25-1 and TRBJ2-5, with D tentatively TRBD1 (5 bases). Germline V gene data show CDR1 as MGHDK and CDR2 as SYGVNS. This CDR3 has 13 amino acids. V gave up 6 bases and J gave up 5 bases, with 13 bases separating them. The CDR3 loop reads CASRYGQWETQYF. The CDR3 nucleotides are TGTGCCAGCAGGTACGGACAATGGGAGACCCAGTACTTC.

The gene calls are TRBV6-5 and TRBJ2-6, with D possibly matching TRBD2 (5 bases). The CDR3 loop spans 15 amino acids. The ends were cut back, 6 bases at V and 0 bases at J, with 9 bases in the middle. Germline CDR1 MNHEY, CDR2 SVGAGI. The CDR3 sequence is CASSSGYSGANVLTF. The CDR3 DNA reads TGTGCCAGCAGCTCGGGGTACTCTGGGGCCAACGTCCTGACTTTC.